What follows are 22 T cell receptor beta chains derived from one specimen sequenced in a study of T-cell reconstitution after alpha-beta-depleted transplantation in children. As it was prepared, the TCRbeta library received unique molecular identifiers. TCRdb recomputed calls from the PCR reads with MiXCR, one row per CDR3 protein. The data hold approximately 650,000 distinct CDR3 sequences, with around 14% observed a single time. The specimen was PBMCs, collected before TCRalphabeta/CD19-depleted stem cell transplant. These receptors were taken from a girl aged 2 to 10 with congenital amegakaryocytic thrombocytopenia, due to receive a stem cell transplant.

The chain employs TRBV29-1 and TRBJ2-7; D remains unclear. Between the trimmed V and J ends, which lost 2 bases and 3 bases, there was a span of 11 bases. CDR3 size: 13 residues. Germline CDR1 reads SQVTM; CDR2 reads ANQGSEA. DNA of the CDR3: TGCAGCGTTGAAAGTAGTGGTAACTACGAGCAGTACTTC. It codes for CSVESSGNYEQYF.

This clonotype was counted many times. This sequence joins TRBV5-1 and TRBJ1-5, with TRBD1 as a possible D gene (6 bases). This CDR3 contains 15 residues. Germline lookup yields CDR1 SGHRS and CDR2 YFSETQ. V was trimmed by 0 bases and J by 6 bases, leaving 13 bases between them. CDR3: CASSLDRGAGQPQHF. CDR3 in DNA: TGCGCCAGCAGCTTGGACCGGGGGGCGGGTCAGCCCCAGCATTTT.

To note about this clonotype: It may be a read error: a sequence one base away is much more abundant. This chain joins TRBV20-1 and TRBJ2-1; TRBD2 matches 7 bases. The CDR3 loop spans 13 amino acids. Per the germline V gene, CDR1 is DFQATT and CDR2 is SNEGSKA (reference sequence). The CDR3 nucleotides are TGCAGTGCTAGGACCGGGAGGTACAATGGGCAGTTCTTC. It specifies CSARTGRYNGQFF.

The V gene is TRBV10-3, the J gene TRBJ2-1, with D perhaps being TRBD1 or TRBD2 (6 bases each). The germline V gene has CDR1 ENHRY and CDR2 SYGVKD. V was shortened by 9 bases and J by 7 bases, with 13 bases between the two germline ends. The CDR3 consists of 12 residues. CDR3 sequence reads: CAIRGQLNEQFF. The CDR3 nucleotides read TGTGCCATACGGGGGCAGTTGAATGAGCAGTTCTTC.

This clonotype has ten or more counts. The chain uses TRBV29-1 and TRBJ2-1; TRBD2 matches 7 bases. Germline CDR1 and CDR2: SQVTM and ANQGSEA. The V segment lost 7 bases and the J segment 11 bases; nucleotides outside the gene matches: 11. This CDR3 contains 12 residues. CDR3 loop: CSADDGGGKQFF. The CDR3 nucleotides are TGCAGCGCTGATGATGGGGGAGGGAAGCAGTTCTTC.

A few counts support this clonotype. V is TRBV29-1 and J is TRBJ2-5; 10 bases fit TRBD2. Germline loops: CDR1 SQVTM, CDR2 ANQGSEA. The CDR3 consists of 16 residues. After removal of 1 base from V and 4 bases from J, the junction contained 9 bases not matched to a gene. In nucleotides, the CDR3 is TGCAGCGTTGAAGGTCTAGCGGGAGTTTTGGTAGAGACCCAGTACTTC. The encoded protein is CSVEGLAGVLVETQYF.

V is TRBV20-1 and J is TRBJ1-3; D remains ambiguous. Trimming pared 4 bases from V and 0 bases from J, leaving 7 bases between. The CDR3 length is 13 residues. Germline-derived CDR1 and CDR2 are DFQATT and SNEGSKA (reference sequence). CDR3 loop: CSANRGSGNTIYF. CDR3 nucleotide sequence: TGCAGTGCTAACCGAGGCTCTGGAAACACCATATATTTT.

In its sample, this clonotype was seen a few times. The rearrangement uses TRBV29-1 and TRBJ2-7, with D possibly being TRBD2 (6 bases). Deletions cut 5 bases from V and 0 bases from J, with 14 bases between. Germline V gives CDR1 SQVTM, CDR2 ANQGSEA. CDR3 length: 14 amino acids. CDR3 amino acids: CSVLRDGGSYEQYF. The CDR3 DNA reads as TGCAGCGTTCTCCGGGACGGGGGCTCCTACGAGCAGTACTTC.

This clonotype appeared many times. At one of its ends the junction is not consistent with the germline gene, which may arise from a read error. CDR3: CASSLGTGTGELFF. DNA for the CDR3: TGTGCCAGCAGTTTAGGCACAGGGACCGGGGAGCTGTTTTTT. V and J are TRBV5-1 and TRBJ2-2; weak D call: TRBD1 (6 bases). This CDR3 region has 14 residues. Germline CDR1 is SGHRS and CDR2 is YFSETQ.

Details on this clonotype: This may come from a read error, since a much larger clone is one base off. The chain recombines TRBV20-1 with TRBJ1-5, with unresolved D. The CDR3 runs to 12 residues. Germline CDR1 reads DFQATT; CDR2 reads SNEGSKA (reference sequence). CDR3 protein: CNARDGVTTQHF. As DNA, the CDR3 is TGCAATGCTAGAGACGGGGTTACGACCCAGCATTTT.

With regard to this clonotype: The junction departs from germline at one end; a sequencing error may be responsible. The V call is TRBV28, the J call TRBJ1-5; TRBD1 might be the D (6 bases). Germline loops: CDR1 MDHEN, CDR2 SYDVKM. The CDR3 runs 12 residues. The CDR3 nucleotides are TGTGCCACCGGGACACTCAATCAGCCCCAGCTTTTT. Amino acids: CATGTLNQPQLF.

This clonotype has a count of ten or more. The CDR3 nucleotides read TGCGCCAGCAGCCGGGGCGGATCAGGAGACACTGAAGCTTTCTTT. Protein: CASSRGGSGDTEAFF. The J gene is TRBJ1-1, the V gene TRBV5-1, with a possible D match to TRBD1 (5 bases). V was cut by 4 bases and J by 3 bases, with 16 bases left in between. The CDR3 sequence is 15 residues long. In germline, CDR1 is SGHRS, CDR2 YFSETQ.

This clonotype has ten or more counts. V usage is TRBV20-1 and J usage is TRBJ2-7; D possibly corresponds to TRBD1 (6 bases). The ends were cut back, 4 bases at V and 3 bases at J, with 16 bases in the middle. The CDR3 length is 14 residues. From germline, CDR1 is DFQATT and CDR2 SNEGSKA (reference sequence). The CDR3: CSATVRDTLYEQYF. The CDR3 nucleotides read TGCAGTGCTACAGTCCGGGACACCCTCTACGAGCAGTACTTC.

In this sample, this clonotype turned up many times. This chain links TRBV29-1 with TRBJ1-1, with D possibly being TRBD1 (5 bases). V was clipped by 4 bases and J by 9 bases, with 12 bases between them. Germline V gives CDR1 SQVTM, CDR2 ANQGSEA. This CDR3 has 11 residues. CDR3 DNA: TGCAGCGTTGTAGGGGAGGGTCAAGCTTTCTTT. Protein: CSVVGEGQAFF.

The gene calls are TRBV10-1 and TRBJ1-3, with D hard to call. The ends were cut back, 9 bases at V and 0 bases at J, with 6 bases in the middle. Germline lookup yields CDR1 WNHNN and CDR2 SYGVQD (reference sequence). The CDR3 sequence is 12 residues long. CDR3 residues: CARTCSGNTIYF. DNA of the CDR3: TGCGCCAGGACCTGCTCTGGAAACACCATATATTTT.

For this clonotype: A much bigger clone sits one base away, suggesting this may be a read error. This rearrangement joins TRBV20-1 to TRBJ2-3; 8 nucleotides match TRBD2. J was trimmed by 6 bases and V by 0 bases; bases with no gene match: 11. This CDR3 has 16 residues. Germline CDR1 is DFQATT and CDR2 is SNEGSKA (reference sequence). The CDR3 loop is CSARELAGPASDTQYF. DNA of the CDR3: TGCAGTGCTAGAGAGTTAGCGGGACCAGCAAGTGATACGCAGTATTTT.

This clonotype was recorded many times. Here the CDR3 DNA reads TGTGCCAGCAGCGCCGGGACAGGACTTAACGAGCAGTACTTC. Translation: CASSAGTGLNEQYF. The V call is TRBV7-8, the J call TRBJ2-7; 8 bases match TRBD1. The CDR3 runs 14 residues. Germline V gene data show CDR1 as SGHVS and CDR2 as FQNEAQ. After removal of 5 bases from V and 5 bases from J, the junction contained 8 bases not matched to a gene. The complete variable domain, with remaining parts taken from reference TRBV7-8 and TRBJ2-7, reads GAGVSQSPRYKVAKRGQDVALRCDPISGHVSLFWYQQALGQGPEFLTYFQNEAQLDKSGLPSDRFFAERPEGSVSTLKIQRTQQEDSAVYLCASSAGTGLNEQYFGPGTRLTVT.

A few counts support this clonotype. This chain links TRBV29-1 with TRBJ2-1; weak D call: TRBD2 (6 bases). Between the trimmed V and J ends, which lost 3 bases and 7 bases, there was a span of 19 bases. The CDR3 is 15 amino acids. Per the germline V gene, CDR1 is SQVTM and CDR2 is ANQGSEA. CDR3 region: CSVDFSRRGWNEQFF. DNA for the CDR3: TGCAGCGTTGATTTTTCGCGGAGGGGTTGGAATGAGCAGTTCTTC.

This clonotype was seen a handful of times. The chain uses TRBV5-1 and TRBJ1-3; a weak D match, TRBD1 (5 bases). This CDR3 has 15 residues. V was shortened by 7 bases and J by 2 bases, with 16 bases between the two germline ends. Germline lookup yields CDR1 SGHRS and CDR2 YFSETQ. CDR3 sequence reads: CASGIGTATGNTIYF. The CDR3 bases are TGCGCCAGCGGAATTGGGACCGCGACTGGAAACACCATATATTTT.

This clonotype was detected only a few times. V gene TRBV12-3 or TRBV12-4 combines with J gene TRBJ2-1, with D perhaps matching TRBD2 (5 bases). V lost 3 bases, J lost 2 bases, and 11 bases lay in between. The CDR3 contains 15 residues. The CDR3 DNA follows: TGTGCCAGCAGTTTTTGGCGGGCCACCTACAATGAGCAGTTCTTC. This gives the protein CASSFWRATYNEQFF.

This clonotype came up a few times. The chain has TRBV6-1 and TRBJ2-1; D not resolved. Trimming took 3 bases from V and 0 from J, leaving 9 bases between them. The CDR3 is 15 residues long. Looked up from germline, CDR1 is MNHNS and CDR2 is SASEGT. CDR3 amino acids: CASSEGRGSYNEQFF. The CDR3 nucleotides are TGTGCCAGCAGTGAGGGTCGCGGCTCCTACAATGAGCAGTTCTTC.

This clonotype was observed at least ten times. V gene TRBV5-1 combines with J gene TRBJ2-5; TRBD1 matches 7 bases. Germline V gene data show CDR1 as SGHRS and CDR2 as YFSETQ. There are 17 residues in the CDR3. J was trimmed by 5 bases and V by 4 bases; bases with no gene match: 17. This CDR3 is CASSPWDSLEGLETQYF. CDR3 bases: TGCGCCAGCAGCCCATGGGACAGTCTTGAGGGTTTGGAGACCCAGTACTTC.